This T cell receptor (beta chain) emerged from a study of T cell responses to AZD1222 COVID-19 vaccine. The study's findings and limits: Spike-spanning, vaccine-associated CD4 TCRs were dominant at 160-218 and 743-854. A mostly white British donor set with more females was recruited, and clonal diversity was possibly underestimated. Repertoires were obtained solely post-peak T cell response.

Repertoires were generated with immunoSEQ multiplex PCR, while TCRdb's copy carries only in-frame clones and drops some. The table includes some 200,000 clones, 85% to 95% detected once. As for this clone: Its antigen is still unknown. One end of the junction is discordant with germline, which a read error may explain.

This specimen consisted of peripheral blood, obtained on day 0 of MenACWY control vaccination. This clonotype was sampled from an adult in good health.

The CDR3 DNA is TGTGCCAGCTCACCTCTCACAACGGACTACAAGCAGTACTTC. Its protein is CASSPLTTDYKQYF. The V and J genes are TRBV18 and TRBJ2-7, with D possibly matching TRBD2 (6 bases). The CDR3 sequence is 14 residues long. Per germline, CDR1 KGHSH and CDR2 LQKENI.